Given below is one T cell receptor (beta chain) in context. Its antigen is still unknown. This sample is part of a study of CD8 T cells in ankylosing spondylitis. Study-wide points: Disease-associated clonotypes exhibited CD8+ identity and were relatively infrequent in peripheral blood. Within matched ankylosing spondylitis synovial fluid, disease-linked clones were reportedly significantly enriched. Reports of some motif variants in reactive arthritis synovial fluid and blood predate this one. A TCR beta motif made of fewer than 10 highly homologous variants seemed typical of ankylosing spondylitis blood.

Quantitative barcoded 5'-RACE was used to prepare TCR beta libraries. TCRdb re-called the 5' RACE reads with MiXCR, one entry per CDR3 protein. The sample contains more than 650,000 distinct CDR3 sequences, around 11% of which appear only once. Sequenced material: blood, either unsorted or a sorted T cell fraction (not recorded which). This TCR was recovered from a male donor with ankylosing spondylitis.

As DNA, the CDR3 is TGTGCCAGCAGCCAAGATCGTCGGGGTTTCTCACCCCTCCACTTT. Translating gives CASSQDRRGFSPLHF. The J gene is TRBJ1-6, the V gene TRBV4-2; D is ambiguous. CDR1 and CDR2 (germline): LGHNA, YNFKEQ. The CDR3 sequence is 15 residues long. Trimming took off 0 bases at V and 10 bases at J, with 13 bases between the two ends.